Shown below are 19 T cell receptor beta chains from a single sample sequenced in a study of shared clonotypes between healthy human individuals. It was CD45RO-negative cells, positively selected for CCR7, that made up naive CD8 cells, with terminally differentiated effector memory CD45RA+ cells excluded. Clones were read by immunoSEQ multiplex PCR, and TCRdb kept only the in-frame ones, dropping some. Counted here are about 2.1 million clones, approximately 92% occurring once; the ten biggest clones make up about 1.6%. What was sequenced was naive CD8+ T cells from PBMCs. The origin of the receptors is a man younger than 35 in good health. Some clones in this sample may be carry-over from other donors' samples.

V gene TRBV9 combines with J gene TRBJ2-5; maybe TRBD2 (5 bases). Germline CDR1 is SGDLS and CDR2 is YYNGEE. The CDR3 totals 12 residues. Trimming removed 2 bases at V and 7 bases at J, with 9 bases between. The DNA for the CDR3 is TGTGCCAGCAGCGTGAACGAGGGGACCCAGTACTTC. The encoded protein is CASSVNEGTQYF.

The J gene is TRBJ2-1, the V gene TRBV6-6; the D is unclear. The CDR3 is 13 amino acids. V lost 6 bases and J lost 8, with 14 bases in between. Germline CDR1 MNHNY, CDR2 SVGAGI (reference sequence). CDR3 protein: CASRQQGWDEQFF. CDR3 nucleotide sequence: TGTGCCAGCAGGCAGCAAGGGTGGGATGAGCAGTTCTTC.

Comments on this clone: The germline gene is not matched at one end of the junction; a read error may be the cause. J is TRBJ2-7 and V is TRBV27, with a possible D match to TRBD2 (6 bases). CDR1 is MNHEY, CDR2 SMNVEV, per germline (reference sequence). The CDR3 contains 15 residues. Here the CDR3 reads CASSLPSAGRPPRHF. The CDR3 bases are TGTGCCAGCAGTTTACCCTCCGCGGGAAGGCCACCGAGGCACTTC.

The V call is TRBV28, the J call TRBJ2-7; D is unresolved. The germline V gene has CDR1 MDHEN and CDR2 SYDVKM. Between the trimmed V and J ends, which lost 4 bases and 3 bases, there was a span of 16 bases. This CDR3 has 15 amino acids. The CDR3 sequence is CASSSVGLDRYEQYF. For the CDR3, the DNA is TGTGCCAGCAGTTCTGTTGGGCTCGACCGCTACGAGCAGTACTTC.

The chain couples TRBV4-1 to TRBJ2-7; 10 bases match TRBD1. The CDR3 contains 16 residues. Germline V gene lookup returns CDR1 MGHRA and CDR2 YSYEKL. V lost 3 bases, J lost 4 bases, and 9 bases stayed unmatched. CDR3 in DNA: TGCGCCAGCAGCCAGAGCCGGGGACAGGGGTTTTACGAGCAGTACTTC. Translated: CASSQSRGQGFYEQYF.

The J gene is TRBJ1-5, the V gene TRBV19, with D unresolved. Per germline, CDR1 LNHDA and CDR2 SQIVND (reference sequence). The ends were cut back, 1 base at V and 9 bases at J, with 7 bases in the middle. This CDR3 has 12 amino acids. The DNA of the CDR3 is TGTGCCAGTAGTATAGGGTCTATGCCCCAGCATTTT. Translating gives CASSIGSMPQHF.

CDR3 nucleotides: TGTGCCAGCAGGGTGGATGGGGCCAACGTCCTGACTTTC. This codes for CASRVDGANVLTF. The chain couples TRBV25-1 to TRBJ2-6; D is undetermined. The V gene lost 6 bases and the J gene lost 3 bases, with 6 bases spanning the gap. Germline V gene sequence: CDR1 MGHDK, CDR2 SYGVNS. The CDR3 has 13 residues.

The CDR3 loop is CASSYYAGRPFDEQFF. The CDR3 nucleotides read TGTGCCAGCAGTTACTACGCGGGACGACCCTTTGATGAGCAGTTCTTC. The V gene is TRBV6-5, the J gene TRBJ2-1; tentative D call: TRBD2 (6 bases). CDR3 length: 16 residues. Germline V CDR1 and CDR2: MNHEY, SVGAGI. Trimming cost V 1 base and J 8 bases, with 18 bases left between them.

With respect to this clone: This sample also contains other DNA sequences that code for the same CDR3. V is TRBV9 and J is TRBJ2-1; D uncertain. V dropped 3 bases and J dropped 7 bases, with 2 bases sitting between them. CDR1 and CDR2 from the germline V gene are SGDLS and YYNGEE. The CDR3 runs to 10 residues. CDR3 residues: CASSGNEQFF. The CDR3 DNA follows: TGTGCCAGCAGCGGAAATGAGCAGTTCTTC.

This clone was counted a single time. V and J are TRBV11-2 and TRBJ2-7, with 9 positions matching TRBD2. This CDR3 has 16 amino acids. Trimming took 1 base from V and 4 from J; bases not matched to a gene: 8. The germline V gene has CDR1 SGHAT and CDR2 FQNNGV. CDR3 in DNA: TGTGCCAGCAGCTTAGTGGTAGCGGGAGCGGGATACGAGCAGTACTTC. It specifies CASSLVVAGAGYEQYF.

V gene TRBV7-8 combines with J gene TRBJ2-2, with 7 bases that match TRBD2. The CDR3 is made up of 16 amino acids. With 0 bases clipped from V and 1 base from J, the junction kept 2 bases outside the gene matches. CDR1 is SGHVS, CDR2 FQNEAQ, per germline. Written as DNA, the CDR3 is TGTGCCAGCAGCTTAGCGAAGCGGGAGAACACCGGGGAGCTGTTTTTT. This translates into CASSLAKRENTGELFF.

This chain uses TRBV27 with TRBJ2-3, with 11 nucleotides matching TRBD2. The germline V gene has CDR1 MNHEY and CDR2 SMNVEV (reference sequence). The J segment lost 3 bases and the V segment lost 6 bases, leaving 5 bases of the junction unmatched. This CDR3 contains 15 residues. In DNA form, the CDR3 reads TGTGCCAGCAGCCTGACTAGCGGGATTACAGATACGCAGTATTTT. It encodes CASSLTSGITDTQYF.

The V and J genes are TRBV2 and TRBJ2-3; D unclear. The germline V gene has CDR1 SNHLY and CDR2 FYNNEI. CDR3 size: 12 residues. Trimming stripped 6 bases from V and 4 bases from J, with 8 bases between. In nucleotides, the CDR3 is TGTGCCAGCAGAAGCAAGGCAGATACGCAGTATTTT. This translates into CASRSKADTQYF.

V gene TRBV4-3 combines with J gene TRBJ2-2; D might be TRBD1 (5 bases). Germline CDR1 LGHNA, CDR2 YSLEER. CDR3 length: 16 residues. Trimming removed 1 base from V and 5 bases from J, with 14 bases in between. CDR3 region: CASSQVEGAETGELFF. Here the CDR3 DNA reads TGCGCCAGCAGCCAAGTGGAAGGGGCCGAAACCGGGGAGCTGTTTTTT.

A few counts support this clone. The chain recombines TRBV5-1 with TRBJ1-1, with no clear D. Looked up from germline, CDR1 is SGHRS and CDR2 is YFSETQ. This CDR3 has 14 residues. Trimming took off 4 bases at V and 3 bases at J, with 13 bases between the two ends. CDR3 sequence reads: CASSLRLRDTEAFF. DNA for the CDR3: TGCGCCAGCAGCCTCCGGTTGAGGGACACTGAAGCTTTCTTT.

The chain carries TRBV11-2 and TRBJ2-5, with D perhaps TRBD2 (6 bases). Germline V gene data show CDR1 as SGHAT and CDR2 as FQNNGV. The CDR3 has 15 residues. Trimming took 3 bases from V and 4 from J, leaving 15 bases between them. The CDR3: CASSLGLLLGETQYF. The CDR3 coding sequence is TGTGCCAGCAGCTTGGGACTCCTACTGGGAGAGACCCAGTACTTC. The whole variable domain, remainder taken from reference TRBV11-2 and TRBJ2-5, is EAGVAQSPRYKIIEKRQSVAFWCNPISGHATLYWYQQILGQGPKLLIQFQNNGVVDDSQLPKDRFSAERLKGVDSTLKIQPAKLEDSAVYLCASSLGLLLGETQYFGPGTRLLVL.

The CDR3 DNA reads as TGTGCCAGCAACGGAGGCCGCTACGGGGAGCTGTTTTTT. This codes for CASNGGRYGELFF. This chain connects TRBV9 to TRBJ2-2, with D perhaps TRBD2 (5 bases). The CDR3 is made up of 13 amino acids. Germline V gene sequence: CDR1 SGDLS, CDR2 YYNGEE. V was pared by 6 bases and J by 7 bases, with 13 bases between.

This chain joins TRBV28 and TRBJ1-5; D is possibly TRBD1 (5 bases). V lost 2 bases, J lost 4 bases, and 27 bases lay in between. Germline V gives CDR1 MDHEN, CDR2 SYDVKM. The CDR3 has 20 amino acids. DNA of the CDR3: TGTGCCAGCAGTTTAAACATGGGGCCCAAATTCCGGGAAGAAAATCAGCCCCAGCATTTT. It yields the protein CASSLNMGPKFREENQPQHF.

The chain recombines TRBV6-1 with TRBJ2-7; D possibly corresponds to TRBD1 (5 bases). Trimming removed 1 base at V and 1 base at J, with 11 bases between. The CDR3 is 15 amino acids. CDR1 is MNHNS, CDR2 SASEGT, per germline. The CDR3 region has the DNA TGTGCCAGCAGTGAAGGGACAAACCCTTCCTACGAGCAGTACTTC. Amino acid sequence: CASSEGTNPSYEQYF.